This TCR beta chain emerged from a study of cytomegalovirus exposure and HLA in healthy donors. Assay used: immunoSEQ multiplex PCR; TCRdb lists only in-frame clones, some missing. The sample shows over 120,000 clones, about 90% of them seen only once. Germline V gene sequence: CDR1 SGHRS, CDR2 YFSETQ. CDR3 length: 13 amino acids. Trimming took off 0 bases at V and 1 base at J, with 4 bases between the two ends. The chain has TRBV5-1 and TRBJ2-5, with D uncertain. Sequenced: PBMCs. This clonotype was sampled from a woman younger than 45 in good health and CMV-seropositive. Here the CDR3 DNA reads TGCGCCAGCAGCTTGGGACTCCAAGAGACCCAGTACTTC. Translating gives CASSLGLQETQYF.